This T cell receptor beta chain derives from a study of T cell responses to AZD1222 COVID-19 vaccine. Study at large: Second doses were pooled across both intervals (about 4 or about 12 weeks).

Germline V gene sequence: CDR1 SGHTA, CDR2 FQGNSA. The CDR3 consists of 15 residues. J lost 6 bases, V lost 1 base, and 6 bases had no gene match. Study-wide results and limits: The number of AZD1222 recipients seropositive at baseline was only five or six. Donors in the cohort were predominantly white British and more often female, and clonal diversity was possibly underestimated. No repertoire was sampled before or during the peak T cell response, only after it.

The table came from immunoSEQ multiplex PCR; TCRdb's copy has only in-frame clones and leaves some out. The table records some 100,000 clones, around nine tenths of them present only once. Of note for this clone: Its antigen is undetermined.

The receptor comes from an adult in good health. Sequenced material: peripheral blood, taken on day 0 of AZD1222 vaccination. This chain links TRBV7-2 with TRBJ2-3, with 8 bases matching TRBD1. Written as DNA, the CDR3 is TGTGCCAGCAGCTTAGGAACAGGGGGGTCGGATACGCAGTATTTT. Its translation: CASSLGTGGSDTQYF.